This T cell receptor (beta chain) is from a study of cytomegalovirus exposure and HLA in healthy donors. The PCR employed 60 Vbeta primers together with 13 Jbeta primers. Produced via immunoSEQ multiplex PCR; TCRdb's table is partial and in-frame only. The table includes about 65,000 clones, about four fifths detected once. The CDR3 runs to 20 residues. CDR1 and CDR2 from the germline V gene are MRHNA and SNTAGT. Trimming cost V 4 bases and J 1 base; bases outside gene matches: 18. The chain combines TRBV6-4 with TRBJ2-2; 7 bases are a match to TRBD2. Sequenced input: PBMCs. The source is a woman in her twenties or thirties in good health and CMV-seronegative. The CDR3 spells CASSVYPWGGEPLNTGELFF. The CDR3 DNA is TGTGCCAGCAGTGTATATCCGTGGGGGGGAGAGCCCTTGAACACCGGGGAGCTGTTTTTT.